This T cell receptor beta chain appears in the sequencing data of a study of metastatic and nonmetastatic thyroid tumors. The sample holds many counts of this clone. MiXCR reprocessed the PCR reads for TCRdb. The sample lists some 30,000 clones, approximately 8% occurring once. Not a single patient had been given any form of treatment at any point before undergoing thyroid surgery. Germline loops: CDR1 SGHTA, CDR2 FQGTGA. This CDR3 has 14 residues. Between the trimmed V and J ends, which lost 5 bases and 5 bases, there was a span of 14 bases. J is TRBJ2-3 and V is TRBV7-3; D possibly matches TRBD1 or TRBD2 (8 bases each). This TCR was sampled from a female donor with papillary thyroid cancer or a benign thyroid nodule (not recorded which). Some clones in this sample may be carry-over from other donors' samples. The material sequenced was blood. The chain's CDR3 is CASSPGGTGDTQYF. The CDR3 DNA sequence: TGTGCCAGCAGCCCGGGGGGGACAGGAGATACGCAGTATTTT.